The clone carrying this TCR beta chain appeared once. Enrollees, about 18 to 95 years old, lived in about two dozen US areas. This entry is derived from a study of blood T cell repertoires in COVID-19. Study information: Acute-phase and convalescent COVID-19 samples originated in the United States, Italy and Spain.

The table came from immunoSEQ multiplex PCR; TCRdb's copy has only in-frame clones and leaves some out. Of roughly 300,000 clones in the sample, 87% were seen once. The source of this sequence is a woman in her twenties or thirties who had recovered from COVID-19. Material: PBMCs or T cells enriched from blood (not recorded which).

The chain's CDR3 is CASSWGLDQPQHF. CDR3 bases: TGTGCCAGCAGCTGGGGCCTAGATCAGCCCCAGCATTTT. The J gene is TRBJ1-5, the V gene TRBV28, with a possible D match to TRBD1 (5 bases). This CDR3 has 13 amino acids. Looked up from germline, CDR1 is MDHEN and CDR2 is SYDVKM. The V gene lost 6 bases and the J gene lost 5 bases, with 11 bases spanning the gap.